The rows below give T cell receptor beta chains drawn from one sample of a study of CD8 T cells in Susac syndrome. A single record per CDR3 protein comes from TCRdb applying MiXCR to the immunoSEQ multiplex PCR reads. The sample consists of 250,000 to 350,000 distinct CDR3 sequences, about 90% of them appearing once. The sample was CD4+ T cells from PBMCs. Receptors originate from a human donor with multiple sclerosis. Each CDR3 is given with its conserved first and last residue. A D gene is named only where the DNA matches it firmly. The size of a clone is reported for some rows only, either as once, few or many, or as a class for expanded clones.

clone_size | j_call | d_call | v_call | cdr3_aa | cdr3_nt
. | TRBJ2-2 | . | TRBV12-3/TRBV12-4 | CASSNPWLAGRTGELFF | TGTGCCAGCAGCAACCCCTGGTTGGCAGGGCGAACCGGGGAGCTGTTTTTT
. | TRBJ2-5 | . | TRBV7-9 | CASSLRAHQETQYF | TGTGCCAGCAGCTTAAGGGCGCATCAAGAGACCCAGTACTTC
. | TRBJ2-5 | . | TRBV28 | CASRLRSGTQYF | TGTGCCAGCAGGCTAAGATCTGGGACCCAGTACTTC
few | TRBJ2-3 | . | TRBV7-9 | CASSLSPRTDTQYF | TGTGCCAGCAGCTTATCGCCCCGCACAGATACGCAGTATTTT
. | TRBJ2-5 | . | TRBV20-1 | CSAGNRARETQYF | TGCAGTGCTGGCAACAGGGCTAGAGAGACCCAGTACTTC
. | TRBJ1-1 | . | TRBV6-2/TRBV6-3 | CASSYLGPEAFF | TGTGCCAGCAGTTACTTGGGTCCAGAAGCTTTCTTT
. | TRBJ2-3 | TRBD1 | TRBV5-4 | CASSPGTGGRTDTQYF | TGTGCCAGCAGCCCTGGGACAGGGGGGCGCACAGATACGCAGTATTTT
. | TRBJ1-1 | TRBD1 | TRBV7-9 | CASSSGGTENTEAFF | TGTGCCAGCAGCTCAGGGGGTACCGAGAACACTGAAGCTTTCTTT
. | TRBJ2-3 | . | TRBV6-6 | CASRPYLGGADTQYF | TGTGCCAGCCGACCCTACTTGGGTGGGGCAGATACGCAGTATTTT
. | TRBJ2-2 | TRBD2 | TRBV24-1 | CATSVTGGTGELFF | TGTGCCACCAGTGTTACGGGGGGCACCGGGGAGCTGTTTTTT
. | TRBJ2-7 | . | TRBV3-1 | CASSQETIRSEQYF | TGTGCCAGCAGCCAAGAGACGATACGGAGCGAGCAGTACTTC
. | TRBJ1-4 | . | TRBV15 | CATSRDGGPNEKLFF | TGTGCCACCAGCAGAGATGGGGGCCCCAATGAAAAACTGTTTTTT
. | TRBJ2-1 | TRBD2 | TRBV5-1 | CASSVAGTSGSISEQFF | TGCGCCAGCAGCGTAGCCGGGACTAGCGGGAGTATAAGTGAGCAGTTCTTC